This is a list of T cell receptor beta chains from one sample in a study of blood T cell repertoires in COVID-19. Profiling relied on immunoSEQ multiplex PCR, and the TCRdb table lists in-frame clones only, not all of them. The sample has roughly 200,000 clones, more than 70% seen once. Sequencing input: peripheral blood. Receptors originate from a man between 35 and 55 years old with active or convalescent COVID-19. Both conserved end residues are part of each CDR3. Each record gives: V gene, clone size, J gene, CDR3 length, D gene, CDR3 DNA, CDR3 protein. The D gene is left open where the match is weak. Only part of the rows carry a size: once, few, many, or a class if the clone is expanded.

V gene: TRBV7-2
clone size: .
J gene: TRBJ1-4
CDR3 length: 13
D gene: .
CDR3 DNA: TGTGCCAGCAGCGAGGTGTTTAATGAAAAACTGTTTTTT
CDR3 protein: CASSEVFNEKLFF

V gene: TRBV25-1
clone size: .
J gene: TRBJ1-2
CDR3 length: 14
D gene: TRBD1
CDR3 DNA: TGTGCCAGCAGTTCGCAGGGGGCGATCCGGGGCTACACCTTC
CDR3 protein: CASSSQGAIRGYTF

V gene: TRBV18
clone size: .
J gene: TRBJ1-5
CDR3 length: 15
D gene: .
CDR3 DNA: TGTGCCAGCTCACCGCAGGGAAGCAGCAATCAGCCCCAGCATTTT
CDR3 protein: CASSPQGSSNQPQHF

V gene: TRBV4-1
clone size: .
J gene: TRBJ2-1
CDR3 length: 16
D gene: TRBD1
CDR3 DNA: TGCGCCAGCAGCCAAGTTTGGACAGGGGGCTCGAATGAGCAGTTCTTC
CDR3 protein: CASSQVWTGGSNEQFF

V gene: TRBV29-1
clone size: .
J gene: TRBJ1-1
CDR3 length: 12
D gene: .
CDR3 DNA: TGCAGCGTGCCGGAGCCGAACACTGAAGCTTTCTTT
CDR3 protein: CSVPEPNTEAFF

V gene: TRBV7-2
clone size: .
J gene: TRBJ1-5
CDR3 length: 15
D gene: TRBD1
CDR3 DNA: TGTGCCAGCAGCTGGGGACAGGGTTTGGGGCAGCCCCAGCATTTT
CDR3 protein: CASSWGQGLGQPQHF

V gene: TRBV28
clone size: .
J gene: TRBJ1-2
CDR3 length: 15
D gene: TRBD1
CDR3 DNA: TGTGCCAGCAGTTTTGTGGGACAGGGGGCGTCTGGCTACACCTTC
CDR3 protein: CASSFVGQGASGYTF

V gene: TRBV12-3/TRBV12-4
clone size: .
J gene: TRBJ1-1
CDR3 length: 12
D gene: .
CDR3 DNA: TGTGCCAGCAGCCGCGGCGGCACTGAAGCTTTCTTT
CDR3 protein: CASSRGGTEAFF

V gene: TRBV18
clone size: .
J gene: TRBJ2-1
CDR3 length: 18
D gene: TRBD1
CDR3 DNA: TGTGCCAGCTCACGTGGGGTTAAGACAGGGGGTTCCTACAATGAGCAGTTCTTC
CDR3 protein: CASSRGVKTGGSYNEQFF

V gene: TRBV11-3
clone size: .
J gene: TRBJ2-2
CDR3 length: 17
D gene: TRBD2
CDR3 DNA: TGTGCCAGCAGCTTTGACCTAGCGGGAGTAGACACCGGGGAGCTGTTTTTT
CDR3 protein: CASSFDLAGVDTGELFF

V gene: TRBV30
clone size: .
J gene: TRBJ2-1
CDR3 length: 16
D gene: TRBD2
CDR3 DNA: TGTGCCTGGATCCCAAGGGCTAGCGGGAGGTACAATGAGCAGTTCTTC
CDR3 protein: CAWIPRASGRYNEQFF

V gene: TRBV2
clone size: .
J gene: TRBJ2-3
CDR3 length: 17
D gene: .
CDR3 DNA: TGTGCCAGCAGTGAATGGGACTCCCAATCTAGCACAGATACGCAGTATTTT
CDR3 protein: CASSEWDSQSSTDTQYF

V gene: TRBV24-1
clone size: .
J gene: TRBJ1-5
CDR3 length: 15
D gene: TRBD1
CDR3 DNA: TGTGCCACCAGTGATTCCGGGACAGGGAATCAGCCCCAGCATTTT
CDR3 protein: CATSDSGTGNQPQHF

V gene: TRBV30
clone size: .
J gene: TRBJ2-7
CDR3 length: 14
D gene: TRBD2
CDR3 DNA: TGTGCCTGGATGCCCGGGCTAGCGGGAGGCGAGCAGTACTTC
CDR3 protein: CAWMPGLAGGEQYF

V gene: TRBV7-9
clone size: .
J gene: TRBJ1-5
CDR3 length: 14
D gene: .
CDR3 DNA: TGTGCCAGCAGCTTAGAGGGGCGCAATCAGCCCCAGCATTTT
CDR3 protein: CASSLEGRNQPQHF

V gene: TRBV11-3
clone size: .
J gene: TRBJ2-1
CDR3 length: 15
D gene: TRBD1
CDR3 DNA: TGTGCCAGCAGCTTAGGGGACAGTAGATACAATGAGCAGTTCTTC
CDR3 protein: CASSLGDSRYNEQFF

V gene: TRBV19
clone size: once
J gene: TRBJ2-2
CDR3 length: 15
D gene: TRBD1
CDR3 DNA: TGTGCCAGTAGTATCGGGACAGGCTACACCGGGGAGCTGTTTTTT
CDR3 protein: CASSIGTGYTGELFF

V gene: TRBV10-2
clone size: .
J gene: TRBJ2-3
CDR3 length: 15
D gene: TRBD1
CDR3 DNA: TGCGCCAGCAGGGGGACAGGGGTGGGAACAGATACGCAGTATTTT
CDR3 protein: CASRGTGVGTDTQYF

V gene: TRBV6-6
clone size: .
J gene: TRBJ2-7
CDR3 length: 15
D gene: TRBD2
CDR3 DNA: TGTGCCAGCAGTTCGCGGGGGGCCCCTCCGTACGAGCAGTACTTC
CDR3 protein: CASSSRGAPPYEQYF

V gene: TRBV7-2
clone size: .
J gene: TRBJ2-3
CDR3 length: 14
D gene: .
CDR3 DNA: TGTGCCAGCAGCCCTACGACTAGCACAGATACGCAGTATTTT
CDR3 protein: CASSPTTSTDTQYF

V gene: TRBV11-1
clone size: .
J gene: TRBJ2-5
CDR3 length: 13
D gene: .
CDR3 DNA: TGTGCCAGCAGCTCGACTCGATCGGGGACCCAGTACTTC
CDR3 protein: CASSSTRSGTQYF

V gene: TRBV5-6
clone size: .
J gene: TRBJ2-5
CDR3 length: 14
D gene: .
CDR3 DNA: TGTGCCAGCAGCTTGGCAGGGTCTAAAGAGACCCAGTACTTC
CDR3 protein: CASSLAGSKETQYF

V gene: TRBV10-3
clone size: .
J gene: TRBJ2-1
CDR3 length: 14
D gene: .
CDR3 DNA: TGTGCCATCAGTGAGCCGCGCCGGGGCAATGAGCAGTTCTTC
CDR3 protein: CAISEPRRGNEQFF

V gene: TRBV4-1
clone size: .
J gene: TRBJ1-4
CDR3 length: 15
D gene: TRBD1
CDR3 DNA: TGCGCCAGCAGCCCCCGGACAGGAGGTAATGAAAAACTGTTTTTT
CDR3 protein: CASSPRTGGNEKLFF

V gene: TRBV4-2
clone size: .
J gene: TRBJ1-6
CDR3 length: 15
D gene: .
CDR3 DNA: TGTGCCAGCAGCCAAGCCCACAGGATTAGTTCACCCCTCCACTTT
CDR3 protein: CASSQAHRISSPLHF

V gene: TRBV9
clone size: once
J gene: TRBJ2-6
CDR3 length: 16
D gene: .
CDR3 DNA: TGTGCCAGCAGCGTAACACCAAGCTCTGGGGCCAACGTCCTGACTTTC
CDR3 protein: CASSVTPSSGANVLTF

V gene: TRBV3-1/TRBV3-2
clone size: .
J gene: TRBJ2-1
CDR3 length: 15
D gene: .
CDR3 DNA: TGTGCCAGCAGCCAAGCGGGGAAACCGGGCAATGAGCAGTTCTTC
CDR3 protein: CASSQAGKPGNEQFF

V gene: TRBV2
clone size: few
J gene: TRBJ1-5
CDR3 length: 14
D gene: .
CDR3 DNA: TGTGCCAGCAAAGGGGACACTGGCAATCAGCCCCAGCATTTT
CDR3 protein: CASKGDTGNQPQHF

V gene: TRBV10-1
clone size: .
J gene: TRBJ2-2
CDR3 length: 13
D gene: .
CDR3 DNA: TGCGCCAGCACCCCGGACACCGCCGGGGAGCTGTTTTTT
CDR3 protein: CASTPDTAGELFF

V gene: TRBV11-3
clone size: .
J gene: TRBJ2-2
CDR3 length: 16
D gene: .
CDR3 DNA: TGTGCCAGCAGCTTAGTAGGACACTCGAACACCGGGGAGCTGTTTTTT
CDR3 protein: CASSLVGHSNTGELFF

V gene: TRBV24-1
clone size: .
J gene: TRBJ2-1
CDR3 length: 16
D gene: .
CDR3 DNA: TGTGCCACCAGTGACCAGGGATTATCCCCTTCGAATGAGCAGTTCTTC
CDR3 protein: CATSDQGLSPSNEQFF

V gene: TRBV5-1
clone size: .
J gene: TRBJ2-5
CDR3 length: 16
D gene: TRBD1
CDR3 DNA: TGCGCCAGCAGCTTGCGAGGTCAGGGGGCCGGGGAGACCCAGTACTTC
CDR3 protein: CASSLRGQGAGETQYF

V gene: TRBV10-3
clone size: .
J gene: TRBJ2-3
CDR3 length: 13
D gene: .
CDR3 DNA: TGTGCCATCAGTAGTGTGATCGGAGATACGCAGTATTTT
CDR3 protein: CAISSVIGDTQYF

V gene: TRBV30
clone size: .
J gene: TRBJ1-4
CDR3 length: 13
D gene: .
CDR3 DNA: TGTGCCTGGAGTCTTAACTCTGACTCGCTACTGTTTTTT
CDR3 protein: CAWSLNSDSLLFF

V gene: TRBV5-1
clone size: .
J gene: TRBJ2-3
CDR3 length: 16
D gene: .
CDR3 DNA: TGCGCCAGCAGGGGGGGAATTGGGACAGACACAGATACGCAGTATTTT
CDR3 protein: CASRGGIGTDTDTQYF

V gene: TRBV29-1
clone size: .
J gene: TRBJ1-1
CDR3 length: 15
D gene: .
CDR3 DNA: TGCAGCGTTGAAGTTCCGTCCGGCCCGGGGGCTGAAGCTTTCTTT
CDR3 protein: CSVEVPSGPGAEAFF

V gene: TRBV6-2/TRBV6-3
clone size: .
J gene: TRBJ1-1
CDR3 length: 13
D gene: .
CDR3 DNA: TGTGCCAGCAGTCATCCGGGTACTTTTGAAGCTTTCTTT
CDR3 protein: CASSHPGTFEAFF

V gene: TRBV19
clone size: .
J gene: TRBJ2-5
CDR3 length: 12
D gene: TRBD2
CDR3 DNA: TGTGCCAGTAGTGCGCGGGGGGAGGCCCAGTACTTC
CDR3 protein: CASSARGEAQYF

V gene: TRBV27
clone size: .
J gene: TRBJ1-1
CDR3 length: 14
D gene: .
CDR3 DNA: TGTGCCACCCGAACGAGGGAGGTGAACACTGAAGCTTTCTTT
CDR3 protein: CATRTREVNTEAFF

V gene: TRBV24-1
clone size: few
J gene: TRBJ2-1
CDR3 length: 15
D gene: TRBD2
CDR3 DNA: TGTGCCACCAGTGATTCTAGCGGGGGGCGGGATGAGCAGTTCTTC
CDR3 protein: CATSDSSGGRDEQFF

V gene: TRBV5-1
clone size: .
J gene: TRBJ1-2
CDR3 length: 13
D gene: .
CDR3 DNA: TGCGCCAGCAGCTCCGGGACTCCGTATGGCTACACCTTC
CDR3 protein: CASSSGTPYGYTF

V gene: TRBV10-3
clone size: .
J gene: TRBJ1-1
CDR3 length: 13
D gene: TRBD1
CDR3 DNA: TGTGCCATCCGCGACAGGGCAAACACTGAAGCTTTCTTT
CDR3 protein: CAIRDRANTEAFF

V gene: TRBV30
clone size: .
J gene: TRBJ1-4
CDR3 length: 15
D gene: .
CDR3 DNA: TGTGCCTGGAGTGTTTTCGGGTCTCGGGAATCGAAACTGTTTTTT
CDR3 protein: CAWSVFGSRESKLFF

V gene: TRBV2
clone size: .
J gene: TRBJ1-4
CDR3 length: 15
D gene: .
CDR3 DNA: TGTGCCAGCAGCCCTGGTGGGGAGTTAAATGAAAAACTGTTTTTT
CDR3 protein: CASSPGGELNEKLFF

V gene: TRBV5-4
clone size: few
J gene: TRBJ1-2
CDR3 length: 18
D gene: .
CDR3 DNA: TGTGCCAGCAGCAGGGGTCTAGGTCCCCAGAAAACTAACTATGGCTACACCTTC
CDR3 protein: CASSRGLGPQKTNYGYTF

V gene: TRBV6-5
clone size: .
J gene: TRBJ1-5
CDR3 length: 12
D gene: .
CDR3 DNA: TGTGCCAGCAGTTCCCTAAATCAGCCCCAGCATTTT
CDR3 protein: CASSSLNQPQHF

V gene: TRBV28
clone size: .
J gene: TRBJ1-1
CDR3 length: 15
D gene: .
CDR3 DNA: TGTGCCAGCATCCTCTGGGGAGGAGGGAACACTGAAGCTTTCTTT
CDR3 protein: CASILWGGGNTEAFF

V gene: TRBV6-1
clone size: few
J gene: TRBJ2-7
CDR3 length: 14
D gene: TRBD1
CDR3 DNA: TGTGCCAGCAGTGAAGGGACAGGGAAATACGAGCAGTACTTC
CDR3 protein: CASSEGTGKYEQYF

V gene: TRBV4-1
clone size: .
J gene: TRBJ2-1
CDR3 length: 14
D gene: .
CDR3 DNA: TGCGCCAGCAGCCAATCCGATTATCGGGATGAGCAGTTCTTC
CDR3 protein: CASSQSDYRDEQFF

V gene: TRBV2
clone size: .
J gene: TRBJ1-1
CDR3 length: 13
D gene: .
CDR3 DNA: TGTGCCAGCAGTGTATTCTGGAACACTGAAGCTTTCTTT
CDR3 protein: CASSVFWNTEAFF

V gene: TRBV11-2
clone size: .
J gene: TRBJ1-2
CDR3 length: 18
D gene: .
CDR3 DNA: TGTGCCAGCAGCTTAGATCTGGGGACATCTTTCTCTAACTATGGCTACACCTTC
CDR3 protein: CASSLDLGTSFSNYGYTF

V gene: TRBV24-1
clone size: .
J gene: TRBJ2-1
CDR3 length: 16
D gene: TRBD2
CDR3 DNA: TGTGCCACCAGTGACCCTAGCGGGGGGGCAGACAATGAGCAGTTCTTC
CDR3 protein: CATSDPSGGADNEQFF

V gene: TRBV4-2
clone size: .
J gene: TRBJ1-2
CDR3 length: 14
D gene: .
CDR3 DNA: TGTGCCAGCACCCCAGGAGGCAGAGTCTATGGCTACACCTTC
CDR3 protein: CASTPGGRVYGYTF

V gene: TRBV6-2/TRBV6-3
clone size: .
J gene: TRBJ2-1
CDR3 length: 17
D gene: TRBD2
CDR3 DNA: TGTGCCAGCAGTCACCCTCCGGGGACTAGCGGGCGTACTGAGCAGTTCTTC
CDR3 protein: CASSHPPGTSGRTEQFF

V gene: TRBV4-1
clone size: once
J gene: TRBJ1-1
CDR3 length: 14
D gene: TRBD1
CDR3 DNA: TGCGCCAGCAGCCCGGACAGGAAGAACACTGAAGCTTTCTTT
CDR3 protein: CASSPDRKNTEAFF